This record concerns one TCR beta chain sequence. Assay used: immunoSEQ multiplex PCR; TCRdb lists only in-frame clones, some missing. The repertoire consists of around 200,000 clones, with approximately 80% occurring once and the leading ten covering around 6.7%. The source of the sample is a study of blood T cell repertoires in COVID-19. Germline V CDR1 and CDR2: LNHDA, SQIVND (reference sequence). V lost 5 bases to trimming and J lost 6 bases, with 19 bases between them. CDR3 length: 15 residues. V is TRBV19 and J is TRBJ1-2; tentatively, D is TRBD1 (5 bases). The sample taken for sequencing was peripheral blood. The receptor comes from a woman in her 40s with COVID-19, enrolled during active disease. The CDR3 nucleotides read TGTGCCAGTAGTTCTCCAGGGTGGAGGAGGGATGGCTACACCTTC. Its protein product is CASSSPGWRRDGYTF.